These 5 T cell receptor beta chains share one sample of origin, sequenced in a study of cytomegalovirus exposure and HLA in healthy donors. The PCR had 60 Vbeta and 13 Jbeta primers. Assay: immunoSEQ multiplex PCR; the TCRdb copy retains only in-frame clones and omits some. The sample comprises roughly 100,000 clones, 83% of which are singletons, and 6.1% rests with the top ten. Material for sequencing was PBMCs. Source of these receptors: a man aged 18-30 years in good health and CMV-seronegative.

The V call is TRBV28, the J call TRBJ2-3; 8 bases match TRBD2. Trimming cost V 6 bases and J 2 bases; bases outside gene matches: 10. The CDR3 extends over 16 amino acids. Germline lookup yields CDR1 MDHEN and CDR2 SYDVKM. CDR3 nucleotides: TGTGCCAGCAGCGGAGCCATCGGACTAGCCACAGATACGCAGTATTTT. Encoded protein: CASSGAIGLATDTQYF.

The V call is TRBV7-3, the J call TRBJ2-1; the match to TRBD2 covers 10 bases. In germline, CDR1 is SGHTA, CDR2 FQGTGA. Unmatched junction bases numbered 8, after V lost 0 bases and J lost 0 bases. The CDR3 length is 19 residues. The CDR3 region is CASSLTGTSASSSYNEQFF. Written as DNA, the CDR3 is TGTGCCAGCAGCTTAACCGGGACTAGCGCCTCAAGCTCCTACAATGAGCAGTTCTTC.

V is TRBV18 and J is TRBJ2-7, with D possibly being TRBD1 (6 bases). The CDR3 has 18 residues. CDR1 and CDR2 (germline): KGHSH, LQKENI. V was clipped by 3 bases and J by 1 base, with 22 bases between them. The CDR3: CASSPGARGRSGSYEQYF. The CDR3 nucleotides read TGTGCCAGCTCACCGGGTGCCAGGGGAAGGTCAGGGTCCTACGAGCAGTACTTC.

V is TRBV7-9 and J is TRBJ1-1; a weak D match, TRBD1 (6 bases). CDR1 is SEHNR, CDR2 FQNEAQ, per germline (reference sequence). CDR3 size: 15 residues. The V end was cut by 4 bases, the J end by 1 base, with 13 bases between. CDR3 residues: CASSSTGGRNTEAFF. The CDR3 DNA sequence: TGTGCCAGCAGCTCGACCGGGGGGCGGAACACTGAAGCTTTCTTT.

This clone was counted only a few times. This chain joins TRBV13 and TRBJ1-5, with D possibly TRBD1 on 5 matching bases. The V end lost 2 bases, the J end lost 1 base, and 6 bases lay between the germline ends. This CDR3 comprises 14 residues. CDR1 is PRHDT and CDR2 is FYEKMQ in the germline V gene (reference sequence). CDR3 coding DNA: TGTGCCAGCAGCTTACGGGGGAGCAATCAGCCCCAGCATTTT. This encodes CASSLRGSNQPQHF.